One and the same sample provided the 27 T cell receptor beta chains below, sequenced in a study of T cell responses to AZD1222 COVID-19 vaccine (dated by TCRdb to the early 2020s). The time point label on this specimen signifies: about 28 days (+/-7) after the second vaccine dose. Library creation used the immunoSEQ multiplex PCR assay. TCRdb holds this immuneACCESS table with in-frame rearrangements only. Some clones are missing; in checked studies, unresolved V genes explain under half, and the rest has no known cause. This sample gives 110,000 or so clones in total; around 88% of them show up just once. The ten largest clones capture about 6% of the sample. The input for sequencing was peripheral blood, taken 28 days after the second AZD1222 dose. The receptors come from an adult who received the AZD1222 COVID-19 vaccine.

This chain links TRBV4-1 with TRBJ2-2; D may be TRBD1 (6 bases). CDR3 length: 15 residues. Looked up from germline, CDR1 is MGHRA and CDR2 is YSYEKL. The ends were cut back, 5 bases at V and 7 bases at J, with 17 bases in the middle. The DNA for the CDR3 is TGCGCCAGCAGCGTCGGTCAGGGGCCTTTCGGGGAGCTGTTTTTT. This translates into CASSVGQGPFGELFF.

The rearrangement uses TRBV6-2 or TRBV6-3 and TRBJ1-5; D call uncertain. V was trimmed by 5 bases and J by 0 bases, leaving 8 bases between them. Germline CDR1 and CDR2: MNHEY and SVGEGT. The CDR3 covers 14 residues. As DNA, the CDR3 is TGTGCCAGCAGTCCGGTAGATAGCAATCAGCCCCAGCATTTT. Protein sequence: CASSPVDSNQPQHF.

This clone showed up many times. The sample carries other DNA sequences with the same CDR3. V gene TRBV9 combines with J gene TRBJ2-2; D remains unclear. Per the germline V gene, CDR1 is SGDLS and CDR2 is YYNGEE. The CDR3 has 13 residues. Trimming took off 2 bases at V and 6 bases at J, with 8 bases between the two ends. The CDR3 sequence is CASSVGSPGELFF. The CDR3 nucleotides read TGTGCCAGCAGCGTGGGCAGCCCCGGGGAGCTGTTTTTT.

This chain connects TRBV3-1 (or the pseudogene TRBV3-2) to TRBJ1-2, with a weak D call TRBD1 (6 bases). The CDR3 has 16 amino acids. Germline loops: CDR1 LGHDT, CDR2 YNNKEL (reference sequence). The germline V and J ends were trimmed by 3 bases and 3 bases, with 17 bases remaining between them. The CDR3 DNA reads TGTGCCAGCAGCCAGCCCTCCCAAGGGGGTCACTATGGCTACACCTTC. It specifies CASSQPSQGGHYGYTF.

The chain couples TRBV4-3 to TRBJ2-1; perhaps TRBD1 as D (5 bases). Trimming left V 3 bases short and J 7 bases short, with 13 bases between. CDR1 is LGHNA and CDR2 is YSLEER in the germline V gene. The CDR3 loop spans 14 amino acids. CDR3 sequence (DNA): TGCGCCAGCAGCCAGGGTCAGGGTTGGAATGAGCAGTTCTTC. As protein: CASSQGQGWNEQFF.

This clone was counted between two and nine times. CDR3 in DNA: TGTGCCAGCAGTTTAGGGGGTAACGTAGGCGAGCAGTACTTC. Translated: CASSLGGNVGEQYF. This sequence joins TRBV28 and TRBJ2-7, with D perhaps assigned TRBD1 or TRBD2 (5 bases each). The germline V gene has CDR1 MDHEN and CDR2 SYDVKM. The ends were cut back, 2 bases at V and 6 bases at J, with 14 bases in the middle. The CDR3 runs to 14 residues.

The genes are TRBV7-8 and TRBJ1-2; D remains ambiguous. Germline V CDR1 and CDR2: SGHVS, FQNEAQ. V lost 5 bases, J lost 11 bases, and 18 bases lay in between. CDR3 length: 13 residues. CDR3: CASSLSGGSGYTF. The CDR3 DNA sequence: TGTGCCAGCAGCCTCTCTGGTGGCAGCGGGTACACCTTC.

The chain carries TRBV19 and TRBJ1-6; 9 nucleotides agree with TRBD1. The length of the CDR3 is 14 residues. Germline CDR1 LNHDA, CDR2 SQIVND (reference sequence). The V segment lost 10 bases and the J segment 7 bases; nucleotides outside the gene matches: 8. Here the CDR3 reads CATCVGQGNSPLHF. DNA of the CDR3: TGTGCCACCTGCGTCGGACAGGGGAATTCACCCCTCCACTTT. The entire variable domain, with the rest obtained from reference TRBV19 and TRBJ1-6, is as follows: DGGITQSPKYLFRKEGQNVTLSCEQNLNHDAMYWYRQDPGQGLRLIYYSQIVNDFQKGDIAEGYSVSREKKESFPLTVTSAQKNPTAFYLCATCVGQGNSPLHFGNGTRLTVT.

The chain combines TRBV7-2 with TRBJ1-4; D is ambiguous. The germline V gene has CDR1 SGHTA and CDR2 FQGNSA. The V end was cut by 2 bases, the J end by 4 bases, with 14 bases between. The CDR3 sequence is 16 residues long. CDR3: CASSLNYGSYNEKLFF. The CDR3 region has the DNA TGTGCCAGCAGCTTAAACTACGGGTCGTATAATGAAAAACTGTTTTTT.

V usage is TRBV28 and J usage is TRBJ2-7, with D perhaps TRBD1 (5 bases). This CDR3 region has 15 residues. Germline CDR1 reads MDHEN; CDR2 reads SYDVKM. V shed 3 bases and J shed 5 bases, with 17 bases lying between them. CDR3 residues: CASSFPEGADDEQYF. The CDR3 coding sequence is TGTGCCAGCAGTTTCCCCGAAGGGGCGGATGACGAGCAGTACTTC.

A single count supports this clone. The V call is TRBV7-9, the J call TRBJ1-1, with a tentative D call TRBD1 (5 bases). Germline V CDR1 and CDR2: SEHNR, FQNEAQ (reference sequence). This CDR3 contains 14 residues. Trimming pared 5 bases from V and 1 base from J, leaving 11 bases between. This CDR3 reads CASSPRQPNTEAFF. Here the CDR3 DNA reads TGTGCCAGCAGCCCCCGACAGCCGAACACTGAAGCTTTCTTT. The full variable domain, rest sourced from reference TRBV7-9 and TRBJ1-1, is DTGVSQNPRHKITKRGQNVTFRCDPISEHNRLYWYRQTLGQGPEFLTYFQNEAQLEKSRLLSDRFSAERPKGSFSTLEIQRTEQGDSAMYLCASSPRQPNTEAFFGQGTRLTVV.

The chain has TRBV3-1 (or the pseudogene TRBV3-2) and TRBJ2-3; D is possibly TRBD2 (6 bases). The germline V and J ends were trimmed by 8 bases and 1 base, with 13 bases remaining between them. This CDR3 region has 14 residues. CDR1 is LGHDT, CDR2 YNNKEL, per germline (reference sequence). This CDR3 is CASGPWGGTDTQYF. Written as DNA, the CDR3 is TGTGCCAGCGGGCCTTGGGGGGGCACAGATACGCAGTATTTT.

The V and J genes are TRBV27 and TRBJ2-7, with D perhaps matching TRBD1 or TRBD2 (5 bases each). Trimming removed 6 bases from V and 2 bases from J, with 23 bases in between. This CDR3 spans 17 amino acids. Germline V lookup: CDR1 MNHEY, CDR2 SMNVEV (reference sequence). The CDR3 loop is CASSWGSHRGLAYEQYF. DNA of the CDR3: TGTGCCAGCAGCTGGGGATCACACCGGGGCCTGGCCTACGAGCAGTACTTC.

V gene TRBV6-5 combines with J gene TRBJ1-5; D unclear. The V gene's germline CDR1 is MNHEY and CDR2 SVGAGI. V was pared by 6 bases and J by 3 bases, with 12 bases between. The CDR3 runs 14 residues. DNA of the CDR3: TGTGCCAGCAGACCAGACATTACCAATCAGCCCCAGCATTTT. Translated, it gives CASRPDITNQPQHF.

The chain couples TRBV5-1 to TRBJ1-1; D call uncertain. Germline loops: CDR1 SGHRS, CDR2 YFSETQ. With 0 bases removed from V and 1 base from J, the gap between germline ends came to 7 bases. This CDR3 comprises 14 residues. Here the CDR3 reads CASSLDFENTEAFF. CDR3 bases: TGCGCCAGCAGCTTGGATTTTGAGAACACTGAAGCTTTCTTT.

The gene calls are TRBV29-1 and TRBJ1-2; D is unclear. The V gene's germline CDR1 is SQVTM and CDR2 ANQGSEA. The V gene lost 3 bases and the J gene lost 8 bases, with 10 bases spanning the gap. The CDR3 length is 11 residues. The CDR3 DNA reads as TGCAGCGTTGACTCGGGGAAAGGCTACACCTTC. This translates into CSVDSGKGYTF.

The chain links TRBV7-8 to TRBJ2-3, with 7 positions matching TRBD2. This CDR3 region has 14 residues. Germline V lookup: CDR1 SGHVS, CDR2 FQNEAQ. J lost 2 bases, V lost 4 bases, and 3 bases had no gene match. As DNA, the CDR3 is TGTGCCAGCAGCTCCCGGGAGGACACAGATACGCAGTATTTT. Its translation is CASSSREDTDTQYF.

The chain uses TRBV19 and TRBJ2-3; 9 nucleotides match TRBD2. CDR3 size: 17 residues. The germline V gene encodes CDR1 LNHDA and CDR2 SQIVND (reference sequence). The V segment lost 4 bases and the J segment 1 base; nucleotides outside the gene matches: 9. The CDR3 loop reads CASSSSGGRWGTDTQYF. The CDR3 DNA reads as TGTGCCAGTAGTAGTAGCGGGGGCCGATGGGGCACAGATACGCAGTATTTT.

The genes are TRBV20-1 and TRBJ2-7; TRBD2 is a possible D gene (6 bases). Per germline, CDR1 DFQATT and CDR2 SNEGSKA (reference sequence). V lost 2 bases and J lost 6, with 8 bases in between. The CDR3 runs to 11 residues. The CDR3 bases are TGCAGTGCTAGAAGCGGGCTCGAGCAGTACTTC. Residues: CSARSGLEQYF.

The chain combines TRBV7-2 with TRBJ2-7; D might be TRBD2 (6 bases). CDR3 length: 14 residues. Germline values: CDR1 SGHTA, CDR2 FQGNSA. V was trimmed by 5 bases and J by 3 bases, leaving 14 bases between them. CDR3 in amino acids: CASSPGLGGYEQYF. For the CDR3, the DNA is TGTGCCAGCAGCCCCGGACTGGGGGGCTACGAGCAGTACTTC.

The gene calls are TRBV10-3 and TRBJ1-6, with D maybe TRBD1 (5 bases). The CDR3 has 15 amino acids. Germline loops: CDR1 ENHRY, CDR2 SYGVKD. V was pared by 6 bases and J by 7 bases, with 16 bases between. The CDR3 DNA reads TGTGCCATCAGCCCCCGGAACGGGGGAAATTCACCCCTCCACTTT. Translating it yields CAISPRNGGNSPLHF.

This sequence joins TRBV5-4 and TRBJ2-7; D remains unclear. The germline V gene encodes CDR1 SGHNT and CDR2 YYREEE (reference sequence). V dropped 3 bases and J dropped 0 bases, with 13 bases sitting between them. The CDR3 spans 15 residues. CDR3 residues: CASSSPVTGSYEQYF. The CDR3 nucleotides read TGTGCCAGCAGCTCTCCGGTTACCGGCTCCTACGAGCAGTACTTC.

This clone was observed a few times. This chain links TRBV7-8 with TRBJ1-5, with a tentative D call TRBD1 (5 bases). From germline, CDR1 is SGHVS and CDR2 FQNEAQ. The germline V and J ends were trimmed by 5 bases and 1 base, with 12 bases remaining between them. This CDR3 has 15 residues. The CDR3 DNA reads TGTGCCAGCAGCGCAGGCCGACAGAGCAATCAGCCCCAGCATTTT. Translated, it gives CASSAGRQSNQPQHF.

Written as DNA, the CDR3 is TGTGCCAGCAGCCAAGATCGCTCGTCCTATGGCTACACCTTC. As protein: CASSQDRSSYGYTF. The V gene is TRBV4-2, the J gene TRBJ1-2; D not resolved. This CDR3 region has 14 residues. With 0 bases removed from V and 4 bases from J, the gap between germline ends came to 9 bases. CDR1 is LGHNA and CDR2 is YNFKEQ in the germline V gene.

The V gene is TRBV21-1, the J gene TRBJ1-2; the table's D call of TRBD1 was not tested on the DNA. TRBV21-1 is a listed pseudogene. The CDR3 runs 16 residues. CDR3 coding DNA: TGTGCCAGCAGCGCCCACTCGGGACAGGAAGACTATGGCTACACCTTC. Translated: CASSAHSGQEDYGYTF.

The CDR3 bases are TGTGCCAGCAGCAATAGGTTCCATGAGCAGTTCTTC. Translating gives CASSNRFHEQFF. The chain employs TRBV7-9 and TRBJ2-1, with D unclear. The CDR3 spans 12 residues. Trimming cost V 5 bases and J 8 bases, with 10 bases left between them. In germline, CDR1 is SEHNR, CDR2 FQNEAQ (reference sequence).

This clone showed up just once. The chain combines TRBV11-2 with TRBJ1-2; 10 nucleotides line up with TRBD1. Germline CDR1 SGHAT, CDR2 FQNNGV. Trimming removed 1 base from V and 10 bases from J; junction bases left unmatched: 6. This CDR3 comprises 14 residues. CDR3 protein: CASSLAGTGVDYTF. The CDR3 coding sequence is TGTGCCAGCAGCTTAGCCGGGACAGGGGTGGACTACACCTTC.